This entry is about one T cell receptor beta chain. What it binds is not known. This entry comes from a study of cytomegalovirus exposure and HLA in healthy donors. Study-level points and caveats: Reportedly, a later analysis found an Asian-associated ancestry cluster had fewer N-insertions than the roughly 700-donor mean. A prior analysis recorded that most TCR beta V segments were productive about 90% or about 30% of the time. Association of 15,000 to 20,000 TCR beta sequences with HLA alleles was found at 0.05 false discovery rate in a later analysis.

Primers: 60 Vbeta forward and 13 Jbeta reverse. The table came from immunoSEQ multiplex PCR; TCRdb's copy has only in-frame clones and leaves some out. The table has 100,000 to 140,000 clones, about three quarters seen once. Germline CDR1 reads GTSNPN; CDR2 reads SVGIG (reference sequence). This CDR3 has 15 amino acids. V trimming: 1 base; J trimming: 9 bases; junction bases outside the gene matches: 8. The TCR sequence derives from a man aged 30-40 years in good health and CMV-seronegative. The rearrangement links TRBV30 to TRBJ2-7, with 14 bases matching TRBD2. The sequenced sample consisted of PBMCs. The CDR3 DNA follows: TGTGCCTGGAGTGGCCCGGGACTAGCGGGGGAGATGCAGTACTTC. This sequence encodes CAWSGPGLAGEMQYF.